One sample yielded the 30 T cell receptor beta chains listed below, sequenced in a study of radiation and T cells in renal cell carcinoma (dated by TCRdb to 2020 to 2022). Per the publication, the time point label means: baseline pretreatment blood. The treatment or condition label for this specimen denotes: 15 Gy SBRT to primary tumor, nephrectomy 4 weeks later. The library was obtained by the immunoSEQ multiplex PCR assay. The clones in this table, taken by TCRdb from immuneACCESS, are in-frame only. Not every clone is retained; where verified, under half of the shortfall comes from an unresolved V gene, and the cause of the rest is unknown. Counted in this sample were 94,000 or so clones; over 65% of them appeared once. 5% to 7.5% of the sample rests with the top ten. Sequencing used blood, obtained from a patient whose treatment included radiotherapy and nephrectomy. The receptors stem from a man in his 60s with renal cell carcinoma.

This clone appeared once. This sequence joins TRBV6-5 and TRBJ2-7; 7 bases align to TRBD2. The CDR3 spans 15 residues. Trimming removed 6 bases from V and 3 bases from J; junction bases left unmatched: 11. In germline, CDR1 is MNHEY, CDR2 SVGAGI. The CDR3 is CASSPPPGRSYEQYF. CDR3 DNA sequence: TGTGCCAGCAGCCCACCCCCCGGGAGGAGCTACGAGCAGTACTTC.

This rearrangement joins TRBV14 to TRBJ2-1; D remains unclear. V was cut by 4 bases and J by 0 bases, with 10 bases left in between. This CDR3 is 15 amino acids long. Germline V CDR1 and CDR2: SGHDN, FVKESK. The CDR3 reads CASSPQESSYNEQFF. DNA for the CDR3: TGTGCCAGCAGCCCTCAAGAGAGCTCCTACAATGAGCAGTTCTTC.

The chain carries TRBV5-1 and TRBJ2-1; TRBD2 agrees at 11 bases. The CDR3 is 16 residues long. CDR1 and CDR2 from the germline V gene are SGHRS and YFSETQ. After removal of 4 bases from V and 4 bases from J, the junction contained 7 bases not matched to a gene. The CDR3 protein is CASSSGLAGHYNEQFF. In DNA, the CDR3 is TGCGCCAGCAGCAGCGGACTAGCGGGTCATTACAATGAGCAGTTCTTC. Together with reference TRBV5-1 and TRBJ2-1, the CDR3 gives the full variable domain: KAGVTQTPRYLIKTRGQQVTLSCSPISGHRSVSWYQQTPGQGLQFLFEYFSETQRNKGNFPGRFSGRQFSNSRSEMNVSTLELGDSALYLCASSSGLAGHYNEQFFGPGTRLTVL.

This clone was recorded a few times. CDR3 sequence (DNA): TGTGCCAGCAGCGAGAGGATCTGGAGCAATCAGCCCCAGCATTTT. This codes for CASSERIWSNQPQHF. V gene TRBV7-2 combines with J gene TRBJ1-5; no clear D gene. The germline gives CDR1 SGHTA, CDR2 FQGNSA. V lost 5 bases and J lost 1, with 12 bases in between. This CDR3 spans 15 amino acids. Drawing the rest from reference TRBV7-2 and TRBJ1-5, the complete variable domain is GAGVSQSPSNKVTEKGKDVELRCDPISGHTALYWYRQSLGQGLEFLIYFQGNSAPDKSGLPSDRFSAERTGGSVSTLTIQRTQQEDSAVYLCASSERIWSNQPQHFGDGTRLSIL.

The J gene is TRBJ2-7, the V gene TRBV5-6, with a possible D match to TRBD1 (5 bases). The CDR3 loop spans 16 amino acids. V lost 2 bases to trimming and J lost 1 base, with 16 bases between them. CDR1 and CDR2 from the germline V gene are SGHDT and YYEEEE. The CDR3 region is CASSFLQLGPSYEQYF. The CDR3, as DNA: TGTGCCAGCAGCTTCCTTCAGTTGGGGCCTTCCTACGAGCAGTACTTC. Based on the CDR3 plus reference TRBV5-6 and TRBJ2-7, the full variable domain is DAGVTQSPTHLIKTRGQQVTLRCSPKSGHDTVSWYQQALGQGPQFIFQYYEEEERQRGNFPDRFSGHQFPNYSSELNVNALLLGDSALYLCASSFLQLGPSYEQYFGPGTRLTVT.

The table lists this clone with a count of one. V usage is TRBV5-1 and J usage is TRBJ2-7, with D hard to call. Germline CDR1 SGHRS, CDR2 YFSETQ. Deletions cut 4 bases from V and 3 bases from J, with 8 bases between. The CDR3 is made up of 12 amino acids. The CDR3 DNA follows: TGCGCCAGCAGCCCCCTGGGCTACGAGCAGTACTTC. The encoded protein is CASSPLGYEQYF.

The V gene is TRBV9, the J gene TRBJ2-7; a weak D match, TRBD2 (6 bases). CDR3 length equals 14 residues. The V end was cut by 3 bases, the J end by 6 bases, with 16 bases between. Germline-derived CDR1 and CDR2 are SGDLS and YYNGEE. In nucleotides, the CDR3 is TGTGCCAGCAGCGACAAGTGGTGGGGAGGCGAGCAGTACTTC. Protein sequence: CASSDKWWGGEQYF.

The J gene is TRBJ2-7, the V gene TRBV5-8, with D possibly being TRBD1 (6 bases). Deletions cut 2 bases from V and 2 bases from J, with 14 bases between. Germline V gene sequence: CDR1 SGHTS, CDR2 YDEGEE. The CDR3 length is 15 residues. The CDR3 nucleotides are TGTGCCAGCAGCTTACCAGCAGGACAGCCCTACGAGCAGTACTTC. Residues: CASSLPAGQPYEQYF.

The CDR3 reads CASSPSRPQDNEQFF. CDR3 sequence (DNA): TGTGCCAGCAGTCCCTCTCGCCCACAGGACAATGAGCAGTTCTTC. This chain links TRBV6-5 with TRBJ2-1; D is perhaps TRBD1 (5 bases). The V gene lost 5 bases and the J gene lost 5 bases, with 16 bases spanning the gap. This CDR3 has 15 amino acids. The germline CDR1 and CDR2 sequences are MNHEY and SVGAGI.

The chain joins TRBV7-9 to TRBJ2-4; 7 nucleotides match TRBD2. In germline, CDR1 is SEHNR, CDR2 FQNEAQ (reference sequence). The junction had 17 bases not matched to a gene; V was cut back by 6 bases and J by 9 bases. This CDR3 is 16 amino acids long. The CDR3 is CASRIDRDYLSGIQYF. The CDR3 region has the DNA TGTGCCAGCAGAATAGATCGGGACTACCTGTCAGGCATTCAGTACTTC.

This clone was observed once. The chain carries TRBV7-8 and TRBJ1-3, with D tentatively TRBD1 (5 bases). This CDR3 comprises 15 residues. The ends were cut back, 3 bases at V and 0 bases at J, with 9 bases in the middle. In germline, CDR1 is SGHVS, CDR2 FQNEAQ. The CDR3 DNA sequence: TGTGCCAGCAGCTTGGGACGGACCTCTGGAAACACCATATATTTT. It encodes CASSLGRTSGNTIYF.

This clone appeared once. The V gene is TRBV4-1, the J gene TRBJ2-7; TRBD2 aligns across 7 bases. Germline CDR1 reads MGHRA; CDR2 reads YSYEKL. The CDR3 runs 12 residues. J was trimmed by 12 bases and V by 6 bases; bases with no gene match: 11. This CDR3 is CASSFLGGILYF. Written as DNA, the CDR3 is TGCGCCAGCAGTTTTCTGGGGGGGATTTTGTACTTC.

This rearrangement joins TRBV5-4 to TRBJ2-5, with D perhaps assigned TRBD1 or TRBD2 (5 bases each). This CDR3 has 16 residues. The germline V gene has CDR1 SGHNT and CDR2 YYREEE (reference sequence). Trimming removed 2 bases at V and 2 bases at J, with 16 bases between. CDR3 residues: CASSFAIEGPQETQYF. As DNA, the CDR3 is TGTGCCAGCAGCTTTGCGATTGAGGGACCACAAGAGACCCAGTACTTC.

In DNA form, the CDR3 reads TGTGCCAGCAGTTACTCGTTAGCAGGGGGCGTCACTGAAGCTTTCTTT. Protein: CASSYSLAGGVTEAFF. The chain is built from TRBV6-5 and TRBJ1-1; 8 positions match TRBD1. The CDR3 runs to 16 residues. Unmatched junction bases numbered 7, after V lost 0 bases and J lost 4 bases. CDR1 is MNHEY and CDR2 is SVGAGI in the germline V gene.

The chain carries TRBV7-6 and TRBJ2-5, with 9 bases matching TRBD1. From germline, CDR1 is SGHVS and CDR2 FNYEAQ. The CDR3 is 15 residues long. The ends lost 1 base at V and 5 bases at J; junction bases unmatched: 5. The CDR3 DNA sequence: TGTGCCAGCAGCTTAGTAACAGGGGGCTGGGAGACCCAGTACTTC. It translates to CASSLVTGGWETQYF.

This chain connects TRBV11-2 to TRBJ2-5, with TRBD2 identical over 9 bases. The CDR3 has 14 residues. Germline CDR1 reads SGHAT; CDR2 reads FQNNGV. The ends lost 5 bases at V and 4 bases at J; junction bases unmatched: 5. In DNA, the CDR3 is TGTGCCAGCAGCAAGGGACTAGCTGCAGAGACCCAGTACTTC. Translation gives CASSKGLAAETQYF. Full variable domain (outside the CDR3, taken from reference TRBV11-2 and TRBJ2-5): EAGVAQSPRYKIIEKRQSVAFWCNPISGHATLYWYQQILGQGPKLLIQFQNNGVVDDSQLPKDRFSAERLKGVDSTLKIQPAKLEDSAVYLCASSKGLAAETQYFGPGTRLLVL.

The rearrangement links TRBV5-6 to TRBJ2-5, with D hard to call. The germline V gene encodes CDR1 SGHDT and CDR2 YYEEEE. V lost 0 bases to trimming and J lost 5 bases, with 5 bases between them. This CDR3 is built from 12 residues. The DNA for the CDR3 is TGTGCCAGCAGCTTGGCCGGGGAGACCCAGTACTTC. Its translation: CASSLAGETQYF.

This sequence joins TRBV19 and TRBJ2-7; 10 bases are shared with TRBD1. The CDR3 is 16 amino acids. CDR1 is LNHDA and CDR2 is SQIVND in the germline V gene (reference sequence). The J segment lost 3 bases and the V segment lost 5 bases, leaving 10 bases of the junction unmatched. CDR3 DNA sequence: TGTGCCAGTAGTCCCTCGGGGGACAGGGGAATCTACGAGCAGTACTTC. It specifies CASSPSGDRGIYEQYF.

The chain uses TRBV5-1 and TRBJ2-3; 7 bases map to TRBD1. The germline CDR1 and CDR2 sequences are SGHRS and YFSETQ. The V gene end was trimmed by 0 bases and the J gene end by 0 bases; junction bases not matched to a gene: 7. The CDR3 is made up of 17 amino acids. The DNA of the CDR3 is TGCGCCAGCAGCTTGGAGACAGGGCATACTAGCACAGATACGCAGTATTTT. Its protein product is CASSLETGHTSTDTQYF.

The CDR3 reads CASSLMGTNQPQHF. DNA of the CDR3: TGTGCCAGCAGCTTGATGGGCACCAATCAGCCCCAGCATTTT. This sequence joins TRBV5-4 and TRBJ1-5; D is unresolved. From germline, CDR1 is SGHNT and CDR2 YYREEE (reference sequence). Trimming pared 1 base from V and 3 bases from J, leaving 8 bases between. The CDR3 is 14 amino acids.

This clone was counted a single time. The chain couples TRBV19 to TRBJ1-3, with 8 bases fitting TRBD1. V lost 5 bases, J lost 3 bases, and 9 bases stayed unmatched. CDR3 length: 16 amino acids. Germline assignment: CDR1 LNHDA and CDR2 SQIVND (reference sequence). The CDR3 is CASSAQGVKYGNTIYF. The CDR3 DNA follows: TGTGCCAGTAGTGCACAGGGGGTAAAATATGGAAACACCATATATTTT.

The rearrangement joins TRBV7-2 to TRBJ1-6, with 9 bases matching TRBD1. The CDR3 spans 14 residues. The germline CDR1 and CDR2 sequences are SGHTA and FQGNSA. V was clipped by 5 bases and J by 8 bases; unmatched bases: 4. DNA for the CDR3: TGTGCCAGCAGCCTAGGGACAGGGTATTCACCCCTCCACTTT. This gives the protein CASSLGTGYSPLHF. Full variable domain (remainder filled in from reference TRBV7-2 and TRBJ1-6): GAGVSQSPSNKVTEKGKDVELRCDPISGHTALYWYRQSLGQGLEFLIYFQGNSAPDKSGLPSDRFSAERTGGSVSTLTIQRTQQEDSAVYLCASSLGTGYSPLHFGNGTRLTVT.

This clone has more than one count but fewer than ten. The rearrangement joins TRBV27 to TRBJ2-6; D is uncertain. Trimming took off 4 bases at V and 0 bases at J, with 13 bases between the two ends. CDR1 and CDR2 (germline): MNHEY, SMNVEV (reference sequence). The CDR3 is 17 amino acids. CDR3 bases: TGTGCCAGCAGTTCCCTCGTCGTGATCTCTGGGGCCAACGTCCTGACTTTC. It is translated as CASSSLVVISGANVLTF.

In DNA, the CDR3 is TGTGCCAGCAGCGCTAACAGGGTTGGCGAAAAACTGTTTTTT. It encodes CASSANRVGEKLFF. This chain connects TRBV12-1 to TRBJ1-4; TRBD1, the table's D call, was not compared with the DNA. TRBV12-1 is a pseudogene. This CDR3 is 14 amino acids long.

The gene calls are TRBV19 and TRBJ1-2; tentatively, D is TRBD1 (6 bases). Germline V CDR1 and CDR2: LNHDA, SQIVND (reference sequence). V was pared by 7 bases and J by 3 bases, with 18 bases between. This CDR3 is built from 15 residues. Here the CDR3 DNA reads TGTGCCAGTACCGCGGGGCACAGGGATGACTATGGCTACACCTTC. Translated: CASTAGHRDDYGYTF.

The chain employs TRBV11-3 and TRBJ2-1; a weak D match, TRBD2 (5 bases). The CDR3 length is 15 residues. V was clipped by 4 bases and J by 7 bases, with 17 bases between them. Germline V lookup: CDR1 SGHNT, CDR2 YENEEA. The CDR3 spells CASSSGGLRGNEQFF. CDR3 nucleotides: TGTGCCAGCAGCTCGGGCGGTCTTAGAGGGAATGAGCAGTTCTTC.

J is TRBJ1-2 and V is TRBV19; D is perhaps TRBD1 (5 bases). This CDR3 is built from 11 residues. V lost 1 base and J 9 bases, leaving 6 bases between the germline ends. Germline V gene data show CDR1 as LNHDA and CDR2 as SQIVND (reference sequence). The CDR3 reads CASSIGGRYTF. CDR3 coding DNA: TGTGCCAGTAGTATAGGGGGCCGCTACACCTTC. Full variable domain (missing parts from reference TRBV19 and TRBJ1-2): DGGITQSPKYLFRKEGQNVTLSCEQNLNHDAMYWYRQDPGQGLRLIYYSQIVNDFQKGDIAEGYSVSREKKESFPLTVTSAQKNPTAFYLCASSIGGRYTFGSGTRLTVV.

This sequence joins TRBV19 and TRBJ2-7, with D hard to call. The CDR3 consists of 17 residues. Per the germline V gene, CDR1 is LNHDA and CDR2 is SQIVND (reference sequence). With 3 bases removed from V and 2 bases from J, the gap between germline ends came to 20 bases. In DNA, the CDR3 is TGTGCCAGTAGTATTGGGCGATCCTCCCGGATACCCTACGAGCAGTACTTC. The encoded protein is CASSIGRSSRIPYEQYF.

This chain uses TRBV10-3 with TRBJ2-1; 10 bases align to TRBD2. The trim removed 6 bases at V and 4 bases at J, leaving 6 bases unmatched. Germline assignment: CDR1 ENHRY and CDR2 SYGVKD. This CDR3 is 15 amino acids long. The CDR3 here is CAIRVAGGTYNEQFF. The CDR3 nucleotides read TGTGCCATCAGGGTAGCGGGAGGAACTTACAATGAGCAGTTCTTC.

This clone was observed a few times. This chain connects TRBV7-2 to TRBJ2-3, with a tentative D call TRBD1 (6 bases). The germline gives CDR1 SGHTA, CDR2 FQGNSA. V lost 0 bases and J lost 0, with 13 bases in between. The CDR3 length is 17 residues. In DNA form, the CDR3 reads TGTGCCAGCAGCTTAGCGGGGCCAGGGGTTAGCACAGATACGCAGTATTTT. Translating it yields CASSLAGPGVSTDTQYF.